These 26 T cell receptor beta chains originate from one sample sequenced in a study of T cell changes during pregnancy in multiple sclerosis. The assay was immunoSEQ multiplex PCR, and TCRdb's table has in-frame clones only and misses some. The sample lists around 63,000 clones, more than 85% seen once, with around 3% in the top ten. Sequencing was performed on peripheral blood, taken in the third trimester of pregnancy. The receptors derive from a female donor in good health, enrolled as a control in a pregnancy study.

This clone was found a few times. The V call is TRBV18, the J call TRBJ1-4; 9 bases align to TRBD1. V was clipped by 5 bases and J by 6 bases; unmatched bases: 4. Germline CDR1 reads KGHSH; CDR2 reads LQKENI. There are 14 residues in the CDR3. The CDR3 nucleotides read TGTGCCAGCTCATCACAGGGGGCGGATGAAAAACTGTTTTTT. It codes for CASSSQGADEKLFF.

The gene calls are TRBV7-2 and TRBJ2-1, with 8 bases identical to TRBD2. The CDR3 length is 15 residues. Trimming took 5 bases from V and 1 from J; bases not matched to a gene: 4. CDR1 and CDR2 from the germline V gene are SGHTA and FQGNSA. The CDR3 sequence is CASSPLAGSYNEQFF. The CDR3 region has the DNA TGTGCCAGCAGCCCTTTAGCGGGGTCCTACAATGAGCAGTTCTTC.

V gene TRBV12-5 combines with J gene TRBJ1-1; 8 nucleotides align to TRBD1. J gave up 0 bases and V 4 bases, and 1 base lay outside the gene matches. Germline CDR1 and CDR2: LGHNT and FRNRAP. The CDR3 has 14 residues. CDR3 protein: CASGSDRVNTEAFF. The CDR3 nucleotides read TGTGCTAGTGGTTCGGACAGGGTGAACACTGAAGCTTTCTTT. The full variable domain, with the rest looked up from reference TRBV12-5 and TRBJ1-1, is DARVTQTPRHKVTEMGQEVTMRCQPILGHNTVFWYRQTMMQGLELLAYFRNRAPLDDSGMPKDRFSAEMPDATLATLKIQPSEPRDSAVYFCASGSDRVNTEAFFGQGTRLTVV.

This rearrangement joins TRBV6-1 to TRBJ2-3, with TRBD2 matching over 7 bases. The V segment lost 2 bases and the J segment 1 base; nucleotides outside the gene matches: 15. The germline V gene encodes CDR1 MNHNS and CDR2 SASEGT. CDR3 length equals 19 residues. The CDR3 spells CASSEQGWGGGDGTDTQYF. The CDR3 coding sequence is TGTGCCAGCAGTGAACAGGGCTGGGGGGGTGGGGACGGCACAGATACGCAGTATTTT.

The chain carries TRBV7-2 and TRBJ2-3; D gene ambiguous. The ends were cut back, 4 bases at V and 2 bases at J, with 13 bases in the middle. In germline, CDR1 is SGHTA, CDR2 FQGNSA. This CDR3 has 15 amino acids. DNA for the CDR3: TGTGCCAGCAGCTCCGGAAGAGGCCCCACAGATACGCAGTATTTT. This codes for CASSSGRGPTDTQYF.

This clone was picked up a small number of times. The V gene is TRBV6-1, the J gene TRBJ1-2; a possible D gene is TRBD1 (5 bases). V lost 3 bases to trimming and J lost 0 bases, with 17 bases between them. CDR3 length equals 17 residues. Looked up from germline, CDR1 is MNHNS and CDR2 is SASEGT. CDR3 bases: TGTGCCAGCAGTGATCGGGCAGGGTTGCTAGCTAACTATGGCTACACCTTC. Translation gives CASSDRAGLLANYGYTF.

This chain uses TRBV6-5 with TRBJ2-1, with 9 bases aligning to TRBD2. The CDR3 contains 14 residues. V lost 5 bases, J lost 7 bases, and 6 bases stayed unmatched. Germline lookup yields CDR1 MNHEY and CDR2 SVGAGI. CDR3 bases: TGTGCCAGCAGTCGCGGGGGGGCCGGGAATGAGCAGTTCTTC. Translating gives CASSRGGAGNEQFF.

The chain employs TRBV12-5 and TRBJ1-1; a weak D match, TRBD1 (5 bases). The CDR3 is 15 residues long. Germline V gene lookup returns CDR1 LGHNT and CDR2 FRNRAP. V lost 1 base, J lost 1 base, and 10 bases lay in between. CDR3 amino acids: CASGLGAGPNTEAFF. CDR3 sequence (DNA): TGTGCTAGTGGTTTGGGGGCAGGGCCGAACACTGAAGCTTTCTTT.

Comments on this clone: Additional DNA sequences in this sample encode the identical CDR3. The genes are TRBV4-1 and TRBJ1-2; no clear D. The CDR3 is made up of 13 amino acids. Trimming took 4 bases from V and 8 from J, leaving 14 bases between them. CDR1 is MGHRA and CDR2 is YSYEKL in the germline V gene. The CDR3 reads CASSPGLEVGYTF. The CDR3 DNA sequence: TGCGCCAGCAGCCCAGGACTGGAGGTAGGCTACACCTTC.

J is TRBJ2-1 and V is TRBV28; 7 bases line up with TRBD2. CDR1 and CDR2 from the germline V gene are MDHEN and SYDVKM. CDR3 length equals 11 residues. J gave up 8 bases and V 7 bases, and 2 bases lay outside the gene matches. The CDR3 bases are TGTGCCAGCAAAGGGAGGGATGAGCAGTTCTTC. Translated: CASKGRDEQFF.

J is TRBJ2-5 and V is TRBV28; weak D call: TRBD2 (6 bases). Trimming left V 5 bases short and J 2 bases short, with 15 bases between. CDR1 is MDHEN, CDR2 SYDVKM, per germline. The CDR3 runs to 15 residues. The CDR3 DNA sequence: TGTGCCAGCAGTCTATTGCTGGAGGGACAAGAGACCCAGTACTTC. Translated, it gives CASSLLLEGQETQYF.

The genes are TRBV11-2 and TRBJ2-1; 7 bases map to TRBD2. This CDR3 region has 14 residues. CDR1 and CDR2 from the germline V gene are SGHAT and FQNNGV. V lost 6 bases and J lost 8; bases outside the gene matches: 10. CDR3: CASRQTTSSYEQFF. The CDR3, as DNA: TGTGCCAGCAGACAAACGACTAGCAGCTATGAGCAGTTCTTC.

CDR3 sequence: CASRQGHYSAFF. For the CDR3, the DNA is TGTGCCAGTAGACAGGGACACTATAGCGCTTTCTTT. The rearrangement uses TRBV28 and TRBJ1-1; TRBD1 matches 7 bases. The length of the CDR3 is 12 residues. The V gene end was trimmed by 9 bases and the J gene end by 11 bases; junction bases not matched to a gene: 12. Germline lookup yields CDR1 MDHEN and CDR2 SYDVKM.

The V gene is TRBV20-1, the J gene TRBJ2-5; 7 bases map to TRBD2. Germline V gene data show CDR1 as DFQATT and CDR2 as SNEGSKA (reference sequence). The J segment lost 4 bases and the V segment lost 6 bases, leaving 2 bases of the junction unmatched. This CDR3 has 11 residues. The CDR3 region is CSAGRRETQYF. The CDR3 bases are TGCAGTGCCGGGAGGAGAGAGACCCAGTACTTC.

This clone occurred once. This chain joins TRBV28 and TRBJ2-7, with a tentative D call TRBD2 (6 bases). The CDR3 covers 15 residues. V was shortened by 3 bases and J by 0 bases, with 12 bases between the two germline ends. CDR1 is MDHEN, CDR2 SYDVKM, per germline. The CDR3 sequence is CASSLVAGSSYEQYF. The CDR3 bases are TGTGCCAGCAGTTTGGTCGCGGGGAGCTCCTACGAGCAGTACTTC.

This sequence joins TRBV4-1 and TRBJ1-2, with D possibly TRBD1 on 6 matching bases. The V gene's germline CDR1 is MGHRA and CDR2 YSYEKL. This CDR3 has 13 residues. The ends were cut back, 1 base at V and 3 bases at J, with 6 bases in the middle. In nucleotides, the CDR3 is TGCGCCAGCAGCCAAGGGACAGACTATGGCTACACCTTC. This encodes CASSQGTDYGYTF.

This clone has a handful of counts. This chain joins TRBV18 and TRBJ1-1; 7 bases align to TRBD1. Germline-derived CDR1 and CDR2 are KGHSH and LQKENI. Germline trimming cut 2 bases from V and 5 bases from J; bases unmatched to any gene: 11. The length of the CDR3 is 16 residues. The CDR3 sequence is CASSPGSPRGRTEAFF. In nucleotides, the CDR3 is TGTGCCAGCTCACCAGGATCGCCAAGGGGGCGAACTGAAGCTTTCTTT.

The CDR3: CASRVGGAGGTGELFF. The CDR3 DNA reads as TGTGCCAGCAGAGTGGGGGGGGCAGGTGGCACCGGGGAGCTGTTTTTT. The J gene is TRBJ2-2, the V gene TRBV28, with D tentatively TRBD2 (7 bases). The V end was cut by 6 bases, the J end by 4 bases, with 18 bases between. CDR1 and CDR2 (germline): MDHEN, SYDVKM. This CDR3 has 16 residues.

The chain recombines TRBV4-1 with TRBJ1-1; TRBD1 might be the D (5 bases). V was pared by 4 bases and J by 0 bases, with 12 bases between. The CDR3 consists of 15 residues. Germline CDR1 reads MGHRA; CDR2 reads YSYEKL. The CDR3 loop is CASSREGRMNTEAFF. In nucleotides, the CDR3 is TGCGCCAGCAGCCGAGAGGGGAGAATGAACACTGAAGCTTTCTTT.

CDR3 region: CASGSLAGLNEQFF. The DNA of the CDR3 is TGTGCTAGTGGTTCATTAGCGGGCTTAAATGAGCAGTTCTTC. The chain employs TRBV12-5 and TRBJ2-1; 7 nucleotides align to TRBD2. The CDR3 is 14 amino acids. The junction had 7 bases not matched to a gene; V was cut back by 4 bases and J by 7 bases. Germline CDR1 reads LGHNT; CDR2 reads FRNRAP.

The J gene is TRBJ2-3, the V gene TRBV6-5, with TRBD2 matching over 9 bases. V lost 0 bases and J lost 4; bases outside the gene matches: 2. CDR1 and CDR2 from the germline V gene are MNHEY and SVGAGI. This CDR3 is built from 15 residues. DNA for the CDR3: TGTGCCAGCAGTTACTCGGCGGGGGGGGCAGATACGCAGTATTTT. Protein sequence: CASSYSAGGADTQYF.

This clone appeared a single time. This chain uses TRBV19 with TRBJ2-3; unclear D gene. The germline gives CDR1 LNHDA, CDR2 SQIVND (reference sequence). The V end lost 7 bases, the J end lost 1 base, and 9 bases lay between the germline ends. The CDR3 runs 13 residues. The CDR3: CASTPRGTDTQYF. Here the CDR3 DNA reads TGTGCCAGTACCCCTCGGGGCACAGATACGCAGTATTTT.

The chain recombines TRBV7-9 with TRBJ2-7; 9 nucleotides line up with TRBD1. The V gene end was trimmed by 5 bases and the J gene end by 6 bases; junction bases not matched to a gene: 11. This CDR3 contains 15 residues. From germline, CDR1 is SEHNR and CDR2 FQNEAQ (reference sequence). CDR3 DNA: TGTGCCAGCAGCCAAACGGGACAGGGATACATCGAGCAGTACTTC. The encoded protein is CASSQTGQGYIEQYF.

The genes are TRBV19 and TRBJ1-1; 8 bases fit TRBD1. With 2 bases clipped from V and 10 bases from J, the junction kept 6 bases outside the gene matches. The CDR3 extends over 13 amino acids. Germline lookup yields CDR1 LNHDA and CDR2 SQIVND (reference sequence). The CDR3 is CASSIKTGDGAFF. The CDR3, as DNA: TGTGCCAGTAGTATAAAGACAGGGGATGGAGCTTTCTTT.

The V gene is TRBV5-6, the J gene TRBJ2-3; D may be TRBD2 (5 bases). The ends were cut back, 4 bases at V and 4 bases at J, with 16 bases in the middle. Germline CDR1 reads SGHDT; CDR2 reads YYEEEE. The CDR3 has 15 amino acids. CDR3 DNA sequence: TGTGCCAGCAGCGACGCCGGAGGCCACGCAGATACGCAGTATTTT. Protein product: CASSDAGGHADTQYF.

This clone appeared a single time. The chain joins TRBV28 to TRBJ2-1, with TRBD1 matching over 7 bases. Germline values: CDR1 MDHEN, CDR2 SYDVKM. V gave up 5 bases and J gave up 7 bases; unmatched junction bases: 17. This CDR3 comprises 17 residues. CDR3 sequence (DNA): TGTGCCAGCAGTCCCGGGACAGCTGGCTTAAGAAATAATGAGCAGTTCTTC. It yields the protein CASSPGTAGLRNNEQFF.